One T cell receptor (beta chain) is described in this entry. Its target is not known. Per the authors' pipeline: Owing to the provision of junction-only sequences devoid of quality scores by immunoSEQ, filtering differed. TCRdb keeps only in-frame clones here, not all; method: immunoSEQ multiplex PCR. The V and J calls and clone size come from that table; D and trimming were worked out from the DNA. The sample records roughly 2 million clones, around 95% being singletons. This specimen belongs to a study of shared clonotypes between healthy human individuals. Study context: Per donor, three plates held CD4 naive cells, three held CD4 memory, two held CD8 naive and one held CD8 memory. Broader study findings: When compared with the clonotypes that were shared by all four sorted-subset donors, the non-shared clonotypes turned out to have lower generation probabilities. Some naive CD4 clonotypes, around 5%, turned up in common across a handful of donors.

Sequences were obtained from naive CD4+ T cells sorted from blood. This sample's subset: CD45RA+ positively selected. The clonotype comes from a man younger than 35 in good health.

CDR3 residues: CASSEHGTWSTMSEQYF. The CDR3 nucleotides are TGTGCCAGCAGTGAACACGGGACATGGTCTACAATGTCCGAGCAGTACTTC. This chain links TRBV6-1 with TRBJ2-7, with a weak D call TRBD1 (6 bases). CDR3 length: 17 amino acids. Trimming cost V 2 bases and J 6 bases, with 23 bases left between them. The germline gives CDR1 MNHNS, CDR2 SASEGT.